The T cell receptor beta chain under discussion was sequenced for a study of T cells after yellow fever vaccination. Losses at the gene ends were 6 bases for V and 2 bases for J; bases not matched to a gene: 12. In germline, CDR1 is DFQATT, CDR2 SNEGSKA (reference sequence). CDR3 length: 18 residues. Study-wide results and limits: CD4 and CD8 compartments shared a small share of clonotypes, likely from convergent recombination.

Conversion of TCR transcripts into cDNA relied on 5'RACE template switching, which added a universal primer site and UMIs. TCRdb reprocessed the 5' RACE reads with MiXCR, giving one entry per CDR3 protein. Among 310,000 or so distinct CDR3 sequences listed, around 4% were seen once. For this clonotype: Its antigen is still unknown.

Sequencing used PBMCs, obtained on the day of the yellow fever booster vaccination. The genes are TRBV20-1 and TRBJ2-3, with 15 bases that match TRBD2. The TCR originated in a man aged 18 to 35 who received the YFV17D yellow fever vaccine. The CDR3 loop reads CSARGLRTSGGATDTQYF. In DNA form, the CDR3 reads TGCAGTGCCCGAGGATTACGGACTAGCGGGGGGGCCACAGATACGCAGTATTTT.